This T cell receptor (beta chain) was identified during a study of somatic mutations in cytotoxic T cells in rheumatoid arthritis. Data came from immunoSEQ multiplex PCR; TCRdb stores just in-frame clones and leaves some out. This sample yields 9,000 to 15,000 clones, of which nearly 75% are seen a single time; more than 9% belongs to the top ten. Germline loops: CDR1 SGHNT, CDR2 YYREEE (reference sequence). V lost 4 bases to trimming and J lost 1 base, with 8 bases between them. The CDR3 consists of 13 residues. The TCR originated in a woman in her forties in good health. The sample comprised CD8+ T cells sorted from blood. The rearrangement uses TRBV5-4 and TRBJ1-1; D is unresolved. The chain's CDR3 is CASSVPGNTEAFF. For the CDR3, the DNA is TGTGCCAGCAGCGTTCCAGGGAACACTGAAGCTTTCTTT.